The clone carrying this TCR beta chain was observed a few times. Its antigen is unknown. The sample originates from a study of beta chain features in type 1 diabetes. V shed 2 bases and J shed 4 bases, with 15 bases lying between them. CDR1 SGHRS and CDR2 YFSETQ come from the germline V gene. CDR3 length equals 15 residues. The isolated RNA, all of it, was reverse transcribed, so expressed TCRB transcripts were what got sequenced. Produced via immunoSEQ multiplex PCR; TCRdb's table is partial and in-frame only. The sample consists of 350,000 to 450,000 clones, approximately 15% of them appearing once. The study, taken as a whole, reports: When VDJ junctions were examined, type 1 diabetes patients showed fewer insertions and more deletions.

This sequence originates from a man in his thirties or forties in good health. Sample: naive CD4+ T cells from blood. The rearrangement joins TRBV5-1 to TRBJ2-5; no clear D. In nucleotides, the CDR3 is TGCGCCAGCAGCTTAAGAATTGAGTCAGGAGAGACCCAGTACTTC. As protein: CASSLRIESGETQYF. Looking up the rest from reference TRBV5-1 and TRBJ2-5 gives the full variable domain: KAGVTQTPRYLIKTRGQQVTLSCSPISGHRSVSWYQQTPGQGLQFLFEYFSETQRNKGNFPGRFSGRQFSNSRSEMNVSTLELGDSALYLCASSLRIESGETQYFGPGTRLLVL.